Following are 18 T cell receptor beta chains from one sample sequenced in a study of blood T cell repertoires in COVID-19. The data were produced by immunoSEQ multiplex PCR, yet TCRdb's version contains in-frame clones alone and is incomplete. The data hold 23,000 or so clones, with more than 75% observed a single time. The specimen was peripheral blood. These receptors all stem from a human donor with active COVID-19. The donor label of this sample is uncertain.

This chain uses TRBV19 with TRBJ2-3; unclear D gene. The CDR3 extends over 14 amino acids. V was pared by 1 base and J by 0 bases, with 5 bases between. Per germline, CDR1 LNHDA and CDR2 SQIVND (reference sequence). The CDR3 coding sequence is TGTGCCAGTAGTATAGGGCAGAGCACAGATACGCAGTATTTT. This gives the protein CASSIGQSTDTQYF.

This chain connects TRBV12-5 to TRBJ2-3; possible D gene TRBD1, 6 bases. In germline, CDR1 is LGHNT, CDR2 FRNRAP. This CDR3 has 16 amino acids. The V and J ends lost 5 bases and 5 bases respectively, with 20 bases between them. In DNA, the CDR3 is TGTGCTAGTGGTCCCCTCAGGGGACCCCTTTTAGATACGCAGTATTTT. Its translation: CASGPLRGPLLDTQYF.

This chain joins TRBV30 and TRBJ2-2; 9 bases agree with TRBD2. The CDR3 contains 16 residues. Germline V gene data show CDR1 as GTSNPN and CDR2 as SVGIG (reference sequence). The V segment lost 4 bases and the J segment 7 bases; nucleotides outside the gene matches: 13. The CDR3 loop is CAWTSRGGGAGGELFF. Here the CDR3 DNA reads TGTGCCTGGACCAGTAGAGGCGGGGGGGCCGGCGGGGAGCTGTTTTTT.

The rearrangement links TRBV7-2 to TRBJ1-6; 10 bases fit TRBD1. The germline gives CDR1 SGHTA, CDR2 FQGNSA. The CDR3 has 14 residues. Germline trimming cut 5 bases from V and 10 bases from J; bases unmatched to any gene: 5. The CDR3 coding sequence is TGTGCCAGCAGCGCCGGGACAGGGGTATCACCCCTCCACTTT. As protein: CASSAGTGVSPLHF.

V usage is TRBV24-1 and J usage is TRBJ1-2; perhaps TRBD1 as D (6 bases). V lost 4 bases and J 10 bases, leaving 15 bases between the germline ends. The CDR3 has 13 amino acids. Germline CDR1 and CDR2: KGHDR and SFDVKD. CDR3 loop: CATSDPGQRHYTF. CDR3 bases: TGTGCCACCAGTGACCCGGGACAAAGGCACTACACCTTC.

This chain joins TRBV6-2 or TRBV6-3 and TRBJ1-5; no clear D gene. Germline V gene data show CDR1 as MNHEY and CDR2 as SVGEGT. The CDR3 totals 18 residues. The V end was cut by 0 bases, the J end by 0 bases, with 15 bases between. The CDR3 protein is CASSYSQEAAYSNQPQHF. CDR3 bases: TGTGCCAGCAGTTACTCGCAGGAGGCAGCCTATAGCAATCAGCCCCAGCATTTT.

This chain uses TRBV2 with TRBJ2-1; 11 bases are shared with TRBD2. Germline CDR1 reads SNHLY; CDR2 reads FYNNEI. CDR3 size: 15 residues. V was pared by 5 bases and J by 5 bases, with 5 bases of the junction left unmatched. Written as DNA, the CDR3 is TGTGCCAGCAGTACACCGGGACTAGCGGACAATGAGCAGTTCTTC. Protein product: CASSTPGLADNEQFF.

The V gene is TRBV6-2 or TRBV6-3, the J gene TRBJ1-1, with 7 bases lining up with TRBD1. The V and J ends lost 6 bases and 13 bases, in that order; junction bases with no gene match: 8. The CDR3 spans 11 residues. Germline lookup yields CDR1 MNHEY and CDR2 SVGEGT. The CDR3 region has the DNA TGTGCCAGCAGCCAGGGGACAGAGGTTTTCTTT. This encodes CASSQGTEVFF.

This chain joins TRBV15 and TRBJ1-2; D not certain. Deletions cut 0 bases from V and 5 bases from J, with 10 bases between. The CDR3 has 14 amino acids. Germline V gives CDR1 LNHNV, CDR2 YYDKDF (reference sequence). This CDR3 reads CATSRDYEQYGYTF. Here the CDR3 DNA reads TGTGCCACCAGCAGAGATTACGAACAGTATGGCTACACCTTC.

CDR3 in DNA: TGTGCCAGCAGCGGATCAGGGGGCACTGAAGCTTTCTTT. It is translated as CASSGSGGTEAFF. The rearrangement uses TRBV9 and TRBJ1-1; 7 positions match TRBD1. The ends lost 3 bases at V and 4 bases at J; junction bases unmatched: 3. This CDR3 has 13 amino acids. CDR1 and CDR2 from the germline V gene are SGDLS and YYNGEE.

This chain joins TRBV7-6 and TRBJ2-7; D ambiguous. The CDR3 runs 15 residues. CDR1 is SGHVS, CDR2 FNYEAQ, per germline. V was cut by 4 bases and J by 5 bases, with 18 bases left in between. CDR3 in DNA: TGTGCCAGCAGCTCAAGCGTCGGCTATCGGGACGAGCAGTACTTC. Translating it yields CASSSSVGYRDEQYF.

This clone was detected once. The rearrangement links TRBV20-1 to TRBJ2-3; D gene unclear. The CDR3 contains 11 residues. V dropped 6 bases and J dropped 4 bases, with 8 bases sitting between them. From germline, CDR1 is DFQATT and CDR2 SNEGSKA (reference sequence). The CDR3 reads CSAKLSDTQYF. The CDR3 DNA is TGCAGTGCCAAACTCTCAGATACGCAGTATTTT.

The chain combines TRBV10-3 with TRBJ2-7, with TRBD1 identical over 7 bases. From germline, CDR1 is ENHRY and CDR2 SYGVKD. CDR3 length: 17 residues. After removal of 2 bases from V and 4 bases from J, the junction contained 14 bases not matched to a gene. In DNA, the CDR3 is TGTGCCATCAGTGAGAGAGGTGAGGGGGACAGAGGTTACGAGCAGTACTTC. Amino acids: CAISERGEGDRGYEQYF.

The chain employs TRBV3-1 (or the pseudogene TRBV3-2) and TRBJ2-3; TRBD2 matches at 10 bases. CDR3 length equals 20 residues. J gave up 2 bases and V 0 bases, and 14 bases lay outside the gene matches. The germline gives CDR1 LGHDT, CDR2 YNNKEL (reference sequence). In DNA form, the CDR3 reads TGTGCCAGCAGCCAAGAAGATTGGCTAGCGGGGGACCGCTTCACAGATACGCAGTATTTT. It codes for CASSQEDWLAGDRFTDTQYF.

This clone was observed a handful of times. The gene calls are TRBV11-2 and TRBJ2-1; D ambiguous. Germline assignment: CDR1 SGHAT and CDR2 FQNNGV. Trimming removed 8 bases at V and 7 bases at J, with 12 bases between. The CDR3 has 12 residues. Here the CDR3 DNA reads TGTGCCAGCTGTCGGTGGAGAAATGAGCAGTTCTTC. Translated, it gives CASCRWRNEQFF.

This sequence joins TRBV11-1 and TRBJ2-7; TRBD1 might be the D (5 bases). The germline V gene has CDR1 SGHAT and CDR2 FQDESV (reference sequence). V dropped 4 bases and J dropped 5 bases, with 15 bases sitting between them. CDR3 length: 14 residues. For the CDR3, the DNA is TGTGCCAGCAGCTCGTCAGGGAATAGGAACGAGCAGTACTTC. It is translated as CASSSSGNRNEQYF.

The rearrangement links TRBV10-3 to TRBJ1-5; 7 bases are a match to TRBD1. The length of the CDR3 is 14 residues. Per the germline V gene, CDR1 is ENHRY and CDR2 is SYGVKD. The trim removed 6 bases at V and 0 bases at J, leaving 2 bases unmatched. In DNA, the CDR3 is TGTGCCATCAGGGGGGACAGTAGCAATCAGCCCCAGCATTTT. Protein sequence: CAIRGDSSNQPQHF.

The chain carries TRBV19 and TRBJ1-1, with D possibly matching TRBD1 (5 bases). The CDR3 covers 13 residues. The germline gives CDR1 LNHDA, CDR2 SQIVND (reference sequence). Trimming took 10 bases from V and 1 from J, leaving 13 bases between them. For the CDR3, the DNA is TGTGCCACCGGGGGGTGGGAGAACACTGAAGCTTTCTTT. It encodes CATGGWENTEAFF. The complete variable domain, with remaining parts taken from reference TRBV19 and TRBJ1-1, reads DGGITQSPKYLFRKEGQNVTLSCEQNLNHDAMYWYRQDPGQGLRLIYYSQIVNDFQKGDIAEGYSVSREKKESFPLTVTSAQKNPTAFYLCATGGWENTEAFFGQGTRLTVV.